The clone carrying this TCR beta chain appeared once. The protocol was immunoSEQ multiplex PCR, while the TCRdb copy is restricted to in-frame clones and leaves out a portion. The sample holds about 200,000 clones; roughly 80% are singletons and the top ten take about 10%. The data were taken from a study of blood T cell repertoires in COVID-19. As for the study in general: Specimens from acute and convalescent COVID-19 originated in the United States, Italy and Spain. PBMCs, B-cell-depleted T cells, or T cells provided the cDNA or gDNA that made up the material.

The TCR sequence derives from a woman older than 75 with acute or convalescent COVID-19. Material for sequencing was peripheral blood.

CDR3 sequence reads: CASSLDRGYGYTF. The CDR3 region has the DNA TGTGCCAGCAGCTTGGACAGGGGATATGGCTACACCTTC. The rearrangement links TRBV12-3 or TRBV12-4 to TRBJ1-2, with TRBD1 matching over 9 bases. Trimming cost V 6 bases and J 5 bases; bases outside gene matches: 4. CDR3 size: 13 residues.